Each of the 4 T cell receptor beta chains below was sequenced from the same sample in a study of cytomegalovirus exposure and HLA in healthy donors. The PCR contained 60 Vbeta and 13 Jbeta primers. TCRdb's copy holds only in-frame clones and misses some; the assay was immunoSEQ multiplex PCR. The sample spans fewer than 100,000 clones; the ten largest clones claim 1.5%. Sequenced sample: PBMCs. All receptors come from a woman between 55 and 75 years old in good health and CMV-seronegative.

V gene TRBV5-1 combines with J gene TRBJ2-7, with TRBD2 identical over 10 bases. The CDR3 is 14 residues long. With V trimmed by 0 bases and J by 7 bases, 4 bases remained unmatched. Germline V CDR1 and CDR2: SGHRS, YFSETQ. The CDR3 nucleotides are TGCGCCAGCAGCTTGGGGCTAGCGGGAGTAGAGCAGTACTTC. It specifies CASSLGLAGVEQYF. The variable domain in full, completed from reference TRBV5-1 and TRBJ2-7, reads KAGVTQTPRYLIKTRGQQVTLSCSPISGHRSVSWYQQTPGQGLQFLFEYFSETQRNKGNFPGRFSGRQFSNSRSEMNVSTLELGDSALYLCASSLGLAGVEQYFGPGTRLTVT.

The chain joins TRBV2 to TRBJ2-3; 9 bases map to TRBD2. Germline values: CDR1 SNHLY, CDR2 FYNNEI. With 3 bases clipped from V and 3 bases from J, the junction kept 7 bases outside the gene matches. This CDR3 has 16 amino acids. The CDR3 DNA sequence: TGTGCCAGCAGTGAGCGGGAGGGCATCAGTACAGATACGCAGTATTTT. It translates to CASSEREGISTDTQYF.

The chain carries TRBV18 and TRBJ2-1, with TRBD2 matching over 10 bases. This CDR3 comprises 15 residues. Germline-derived CDR1 and CDR2 are KGHSH and LQKENI. V lost 6 bases and J lost 7; bases outside the gene matches: 9. The CDR3 sequence is CASSPLAGARNEQFF. The CDR3 DNA reads as TGTGCCAGCTCGCCGCTAGCGGGAGCGCGAAATGAGCAGTTCTTC.

This rearrangement joins TRBV2 to TRBJ2-7; TRBD1 is a possible D gene (6 bases). CDR3 length equals 15 residues. Trimming stripped 4 bases from V and 3 bases from J, with 16 bases between. Germline CDR1 reads SNHLY; CDR2 reads FYNNEI. The CDR3 loop reads CASSGTRPGVYEQYF. Written as DNA, the CDR3 is TGTGCCAGCAGTGGGACCCGGCCAGGGGTCTACGAGCAGTACTTC.